This entry concerns a single T cell receptor (beta chain). The second PCR ran about 6 to 11 cycles with a sample-barcoded 5' primer and J-beta primers. TCRdb called the 5' RACE reads again in MiXCR, with one record for every CDR3 protein. Among approximately 800,000 distinct CDR3 sequences listed, more than 25% were seen once. This sample stems from a study of blood T cells in healthy people across ages. Overall study context: Every two T cells gave about one barcoded beta molecule via template switching.

V gave up 2 bases and J gave up 4 bases, with 15 bases separating them. The CDR3 length is 15 residues. CDR1 and CDR2 from the germline V gene are MNHNY and SVGAGI (reference sequence). All donors came from Russia, were Caucasian and healthy, and spanned ages about 6 to 95. Per-sample PBMC isolation yielded at least 6.5 million cells. This sample was shared with a second study, whose subject was T cells of mothers and their children. As reported in that work: Each child contributed approximately 3.3 million TCR beta CDR3 reads, while each mother contributed over 8.5 million.

The TCR was taken from a boy between 5 and 17 years old in good health. The chain combines TRBV6-6 with TRBJ2-7; tentatively, D is TRBD1 or TRBD2 (6 bases each). The sequencing sample was made of blood. For the CDR3, the DNA is TGTGCCAGCAGTTACGAGCGGAGGGGACATTACGAGCAGTACTTC. It codes for CASSYERRGHYEQYF.